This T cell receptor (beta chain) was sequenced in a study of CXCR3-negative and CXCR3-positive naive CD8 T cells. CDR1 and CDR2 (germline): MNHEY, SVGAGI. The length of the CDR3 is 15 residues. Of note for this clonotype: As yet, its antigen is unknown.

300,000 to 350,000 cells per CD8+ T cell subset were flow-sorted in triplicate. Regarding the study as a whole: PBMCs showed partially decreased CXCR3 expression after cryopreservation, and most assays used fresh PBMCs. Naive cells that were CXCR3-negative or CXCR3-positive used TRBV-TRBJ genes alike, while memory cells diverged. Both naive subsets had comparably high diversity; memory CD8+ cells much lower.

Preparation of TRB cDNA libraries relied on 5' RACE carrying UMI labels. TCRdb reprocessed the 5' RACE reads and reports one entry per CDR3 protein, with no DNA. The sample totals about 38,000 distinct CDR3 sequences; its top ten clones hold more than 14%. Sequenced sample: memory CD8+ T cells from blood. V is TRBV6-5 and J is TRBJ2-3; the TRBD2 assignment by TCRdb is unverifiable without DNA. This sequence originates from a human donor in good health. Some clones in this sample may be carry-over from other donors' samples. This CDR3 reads CASSRTSGGPDTQYF.